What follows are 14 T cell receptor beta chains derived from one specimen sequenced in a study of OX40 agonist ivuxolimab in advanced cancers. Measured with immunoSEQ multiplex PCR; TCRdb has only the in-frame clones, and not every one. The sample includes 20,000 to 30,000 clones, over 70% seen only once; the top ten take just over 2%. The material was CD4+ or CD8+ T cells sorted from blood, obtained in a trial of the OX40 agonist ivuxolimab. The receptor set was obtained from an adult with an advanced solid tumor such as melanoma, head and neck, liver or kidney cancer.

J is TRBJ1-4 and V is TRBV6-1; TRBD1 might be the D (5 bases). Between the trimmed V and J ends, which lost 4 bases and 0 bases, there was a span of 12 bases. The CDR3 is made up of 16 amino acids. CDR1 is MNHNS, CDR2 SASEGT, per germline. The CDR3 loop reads CASSGAGTATNEKLFF. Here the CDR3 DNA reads TGTGCCAGCAGTGGTGCAGGGACCGCAACTAATGAAAAACTGTTTTTT.

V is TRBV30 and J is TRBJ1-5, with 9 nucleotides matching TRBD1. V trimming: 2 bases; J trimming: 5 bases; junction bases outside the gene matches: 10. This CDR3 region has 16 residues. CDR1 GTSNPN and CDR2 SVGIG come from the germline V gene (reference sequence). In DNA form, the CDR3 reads TGTGCCTGGAGTCCCACGCCGGGACAGGGTTATCAGCCCCAGCATTTT. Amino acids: CAWSPTPGQGYQPQHF.

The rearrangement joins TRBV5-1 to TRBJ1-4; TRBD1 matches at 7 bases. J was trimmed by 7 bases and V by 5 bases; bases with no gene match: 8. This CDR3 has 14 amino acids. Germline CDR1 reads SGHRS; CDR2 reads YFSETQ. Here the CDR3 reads CASSTGQIGEKLFF. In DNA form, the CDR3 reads TGCGCCAGCAGTACGGGACAGATCGGTGAAAAACTGTTTTTT.

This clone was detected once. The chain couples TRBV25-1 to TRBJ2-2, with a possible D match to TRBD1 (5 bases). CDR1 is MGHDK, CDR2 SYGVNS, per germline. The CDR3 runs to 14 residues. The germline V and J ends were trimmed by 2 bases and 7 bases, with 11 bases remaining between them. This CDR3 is CASSETRENGELFF. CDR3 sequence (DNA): TGTGCCAGCAGTGAAACCAGGGAAAACGGGGAGCTGTTTTTT.

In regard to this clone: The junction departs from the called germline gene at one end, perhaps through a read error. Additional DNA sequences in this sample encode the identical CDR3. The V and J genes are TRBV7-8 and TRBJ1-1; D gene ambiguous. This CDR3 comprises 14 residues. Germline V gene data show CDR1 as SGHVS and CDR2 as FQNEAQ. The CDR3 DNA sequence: TGTGCCAGCAGCTCTCGGACTGAGAACACTGAGGCTTTCTTT. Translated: CASSSRTENTEAFF.

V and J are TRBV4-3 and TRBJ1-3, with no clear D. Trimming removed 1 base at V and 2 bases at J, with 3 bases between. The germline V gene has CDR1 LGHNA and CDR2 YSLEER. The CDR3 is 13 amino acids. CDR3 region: CASSQAPGNTIYF. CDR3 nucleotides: TGCGCCAGCAGCCAAGCTCCTGGAAACACCATATATTTT.

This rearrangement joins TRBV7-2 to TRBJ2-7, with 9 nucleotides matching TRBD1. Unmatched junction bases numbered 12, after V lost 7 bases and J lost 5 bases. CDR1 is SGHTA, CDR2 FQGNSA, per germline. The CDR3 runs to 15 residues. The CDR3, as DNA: TGTGCCAGCAACCCCAACACAGGGGGCAAGGACGAGCAGTACTTC. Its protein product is CASNPNTGGKDEQYF. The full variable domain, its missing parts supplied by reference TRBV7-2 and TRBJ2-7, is GAGVSQSPSNKVTEKGKDVELRCDPISGHTALYWYRQSLGQGLEFLIYFQGNSAPDKSGLPSDRFSAERTGGSVSTLTIQRTQQEDSAVYLCASNPNTGGKDEQYFGPGTRLTVT.

Here the CDR3 reads CASSGVRGPEEKLFF. The CDR3 DNA reads TGTGCCAGCAGTGGGGTGAGGGGACCGGAAGAAAAACTGTTTTTT. The rearrangement links TRBV2 to TRBJ1-4; D perhaps matches TRBD1 (5 bases). Germline CDR1 reads SNHLY; CDR2 reads FYNNEI. The CDR3 covers 15 residues. V lost 4 bases and J lost 8, with 17 bases in between.

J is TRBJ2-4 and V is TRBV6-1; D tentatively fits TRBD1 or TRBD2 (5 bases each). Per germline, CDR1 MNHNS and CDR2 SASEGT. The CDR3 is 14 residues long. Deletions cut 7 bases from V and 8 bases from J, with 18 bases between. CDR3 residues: CASIFQGRGDIQYF. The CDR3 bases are TGTGCCAGCATTTTTCAGGGACGTGGGGACATTCAGTACTTC.

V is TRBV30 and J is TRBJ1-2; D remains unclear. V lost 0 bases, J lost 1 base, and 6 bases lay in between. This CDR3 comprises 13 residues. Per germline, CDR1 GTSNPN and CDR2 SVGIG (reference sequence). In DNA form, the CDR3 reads TGTGCCTGGAGTGTAAATGATAACTATGGCTACACCTTC. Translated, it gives CAWSVNDNYGYTF. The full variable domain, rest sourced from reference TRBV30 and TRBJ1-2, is SQTIHQWPATLVQPVGSPLSLECTVEGTSNPNLYWYRQAAGRGLQLLFYSVGIGQISSEVPQNLSASRPQDRQFILSSKKLLLSDSGFYLCAWSVNDNYGYTFGSGTRLTVV.

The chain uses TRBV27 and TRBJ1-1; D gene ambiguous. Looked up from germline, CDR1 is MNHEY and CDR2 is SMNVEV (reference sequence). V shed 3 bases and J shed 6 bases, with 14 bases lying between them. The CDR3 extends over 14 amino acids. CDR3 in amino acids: CASSLRRGGAEAFF. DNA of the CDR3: TGTGCCAGCAGTTTGAGACGAGGAGGAGCTGAAGCTTTCTTT.

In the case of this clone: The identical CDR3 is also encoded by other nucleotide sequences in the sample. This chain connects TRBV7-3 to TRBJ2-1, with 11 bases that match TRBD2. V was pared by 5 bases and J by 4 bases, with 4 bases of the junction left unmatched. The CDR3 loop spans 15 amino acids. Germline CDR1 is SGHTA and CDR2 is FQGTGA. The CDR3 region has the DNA TGTGCCAGCAGCCCCACTAGCGGGAGATACAATGAGCAGTTCTTC. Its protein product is CASSPTSGRYNEQFF. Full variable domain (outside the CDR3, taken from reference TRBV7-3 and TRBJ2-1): GAGVSQTPSNKVTEKGKYVELRCDPISGHTALYWYRQSLGQGPEFLIYFQGTGAADDSGLPNDRFFAVRPEGSVSTLKIQRTERGDSAVYLCASSPTSGRYNEQFFGPGTRLTVL.

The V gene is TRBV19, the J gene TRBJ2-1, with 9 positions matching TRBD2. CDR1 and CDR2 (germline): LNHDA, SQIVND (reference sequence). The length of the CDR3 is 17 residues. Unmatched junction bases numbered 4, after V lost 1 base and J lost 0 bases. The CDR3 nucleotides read TGTGCCAGTAGTATAGGGCCTAGCGGGGCCTCCTACAATGAGCAGTTCTTC. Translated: CASSIGPSGASYNEQFF.

The CDR3 here is CASSLVGEGYTF. CDR3 bases: TGTGCCAGCAGCTTAGTAGGGGAGGGCTACACCTTC. The chain uses TRBV7-8 and TRBJ1-2, with a tentative D call TRBD1 (5 bases). Germline CDR1 reads SGHVS; CDR2 reads FQNEAQ. V gave up 1 base and J gave up 8 bases, with 8 bases separating them. CDR3 length: 12 residues.